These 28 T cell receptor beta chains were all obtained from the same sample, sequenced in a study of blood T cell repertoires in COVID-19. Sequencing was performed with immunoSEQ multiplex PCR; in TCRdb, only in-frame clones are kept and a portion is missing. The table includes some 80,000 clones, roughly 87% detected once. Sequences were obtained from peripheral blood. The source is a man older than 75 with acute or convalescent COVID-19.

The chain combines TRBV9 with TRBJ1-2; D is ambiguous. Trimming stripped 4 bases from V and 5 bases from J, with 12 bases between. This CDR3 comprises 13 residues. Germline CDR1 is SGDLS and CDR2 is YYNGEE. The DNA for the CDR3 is TGTGCCAGCAGCCCGGACGAGGGATATGGCTACACCTTC. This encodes CASSPDEGYGYTF. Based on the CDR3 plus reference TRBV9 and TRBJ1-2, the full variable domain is DSGVTQTPKHLITATGQRVTLRCSPRSGDLSVYWYQQSLDQGLQFLIQYYNGEERAKGNILERFSAQQFPDLHSELNLSSLELGDSALYFCASSPDEGYGYTFGSGTRLTVV.

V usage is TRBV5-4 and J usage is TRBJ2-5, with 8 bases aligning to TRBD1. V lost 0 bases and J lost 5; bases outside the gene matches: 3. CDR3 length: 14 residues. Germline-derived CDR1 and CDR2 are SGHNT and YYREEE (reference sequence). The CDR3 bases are TGTGCCAGCAGCTTGGCAGGGGGCGGGGAGACCCAGTACTTC. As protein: CASSLAGGGETQYF.

This CDR3 reads CATSAKTVRRGAKNIQYF. The CDR3 DNA reads TGTGCCACCAGTGCTAAGACAGTGAGGCGGGGAGCCAAAAACATTCAGTACTTC. The chain uses TRBV24-1 and TRBJ2-4, with D tentatively TRBD2 (6 bases). The germline V gene has CDR1 KGHDR and CDR2 SFDVKD. V lost 5 bases and J 0 bases, leaving 19 bases between the germline ends. The CDR3 covers 18 residues.

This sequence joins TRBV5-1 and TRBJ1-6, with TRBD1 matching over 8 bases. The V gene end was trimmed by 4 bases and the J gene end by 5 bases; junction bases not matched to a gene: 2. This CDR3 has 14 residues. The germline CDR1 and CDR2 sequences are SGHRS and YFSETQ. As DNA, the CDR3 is TGCGCCAGCAGCACGGACAGGGATAATTCACCCCTCCACTTT. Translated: CASSTDRDNSPLHF.

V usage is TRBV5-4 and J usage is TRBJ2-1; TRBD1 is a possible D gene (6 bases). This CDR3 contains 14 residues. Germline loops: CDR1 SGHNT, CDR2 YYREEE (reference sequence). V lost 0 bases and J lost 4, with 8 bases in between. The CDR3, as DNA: TGTGCCAGCAGCTTGGGGGGGCCTTACAATGAGCAGTTCTTC. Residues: CASSLGGPYNEQFF. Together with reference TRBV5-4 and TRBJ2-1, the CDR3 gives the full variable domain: ETGVTQSPTHLIKTRGQQVTLRCSSQSGHNTVSWYQQALGQGPQFIFQYYREEENGRGNFPPRFSGLQFPNYSSELNVNALELDDSALYLCASSLGGPYNEQFFGPGTRLTVL.

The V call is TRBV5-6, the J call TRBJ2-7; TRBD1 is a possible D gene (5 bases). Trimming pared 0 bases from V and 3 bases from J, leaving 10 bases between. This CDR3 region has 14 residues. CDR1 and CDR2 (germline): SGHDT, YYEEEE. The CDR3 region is CASSLEGNCYEQYF. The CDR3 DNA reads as TGTGCCAGCAGCTTGGAGGGGAACTGCTACGAGCAGTACTTC.

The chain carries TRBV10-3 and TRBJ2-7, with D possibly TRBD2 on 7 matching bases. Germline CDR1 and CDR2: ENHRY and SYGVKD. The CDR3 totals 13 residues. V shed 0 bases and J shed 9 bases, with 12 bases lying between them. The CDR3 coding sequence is TGTGCCATCAGTGAGTCGCCAGGGGAGGGGCAGTACTTC. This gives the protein CAISESPGEGQYF.

In nucleotides, the CDR3 is TGCGCCAGCACCATCACAGGGTCCGCCGTGGGCACTGAAGCTTTCTTT. Its protein product is CASTITGSAVGTEAFF. The rearrangement links TRBV5-1 to TRBJ1-1; a possible D gene is TRBD1 (6 bases). Germline CDR1 is SGHRS and CDR2 is YFSETQ. The CDR3 runs to 16 residues. V shed 6 bases and J shed 4 bases, with 22 bases lying between them.

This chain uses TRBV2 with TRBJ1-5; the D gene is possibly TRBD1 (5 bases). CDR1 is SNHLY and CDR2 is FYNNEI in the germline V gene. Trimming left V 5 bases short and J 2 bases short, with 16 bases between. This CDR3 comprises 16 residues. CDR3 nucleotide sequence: TGTGCCAGCAGTACCGGCCAGGGAATTGGCAATCAGCCCCAGCATTTT. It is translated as CASSTGQGIGNQPQHF.

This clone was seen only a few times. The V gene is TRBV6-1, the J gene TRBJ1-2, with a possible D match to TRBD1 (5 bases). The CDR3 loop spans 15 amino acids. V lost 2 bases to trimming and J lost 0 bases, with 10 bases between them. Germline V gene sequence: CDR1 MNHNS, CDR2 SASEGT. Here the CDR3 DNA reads TGTGCCAGCAGTGAATACTGGACACCTAACTATGGCTACACCTTC. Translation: CASSEYWTPNYGYTF.

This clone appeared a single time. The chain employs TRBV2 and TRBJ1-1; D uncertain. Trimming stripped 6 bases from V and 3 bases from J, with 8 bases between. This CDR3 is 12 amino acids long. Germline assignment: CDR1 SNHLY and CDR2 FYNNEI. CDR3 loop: CASRGGYTEAFF. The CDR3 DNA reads TGTGCCAGCAGGGGCGGGTACACTGAAGCTTTCTTT.

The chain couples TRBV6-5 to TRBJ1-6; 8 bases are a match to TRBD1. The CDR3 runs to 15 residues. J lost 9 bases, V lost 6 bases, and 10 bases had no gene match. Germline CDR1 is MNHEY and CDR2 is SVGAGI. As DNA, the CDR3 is TGTGCCAGCAGCGGACAGGGCCAAGTGGTTTCACCCCTCCACTTT. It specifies CASSGQGQVVSPLHF.

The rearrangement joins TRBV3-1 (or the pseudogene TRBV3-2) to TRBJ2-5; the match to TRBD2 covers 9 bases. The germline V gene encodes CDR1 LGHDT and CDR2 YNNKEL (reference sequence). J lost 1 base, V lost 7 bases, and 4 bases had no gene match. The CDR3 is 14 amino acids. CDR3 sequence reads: CASIERGAQETQYF. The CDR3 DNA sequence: TGTGCCAGCATTGAGCGGGGGGCCCAAGAGACCCAGTACTTC.

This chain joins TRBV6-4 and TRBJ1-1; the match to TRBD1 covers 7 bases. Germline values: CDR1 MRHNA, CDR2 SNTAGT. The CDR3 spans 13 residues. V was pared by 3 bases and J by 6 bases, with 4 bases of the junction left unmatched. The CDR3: CASSEGTEAEAFF. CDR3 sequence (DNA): TGTGCCAGCAGTGAGGGGACAGAAGCTGAAGCTTTCTTT.

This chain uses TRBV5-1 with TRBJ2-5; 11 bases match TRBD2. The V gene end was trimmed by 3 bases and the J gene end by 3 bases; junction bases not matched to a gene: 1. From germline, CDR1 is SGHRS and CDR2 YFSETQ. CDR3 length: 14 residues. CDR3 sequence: CASSSGLAEETQYF. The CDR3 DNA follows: TGCGCCAGCAGCTCGGGACTAGCGGAAGAGACCCAGTACTTC.

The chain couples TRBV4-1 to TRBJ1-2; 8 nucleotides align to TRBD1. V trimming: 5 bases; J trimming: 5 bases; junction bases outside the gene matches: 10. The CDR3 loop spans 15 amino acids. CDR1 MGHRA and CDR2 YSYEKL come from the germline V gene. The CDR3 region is CASSTSLDRDYGYTF. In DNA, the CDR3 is TGCGCCAGCAGCACCTCACTGGACAGGGATTATGGCTACACCTTC.

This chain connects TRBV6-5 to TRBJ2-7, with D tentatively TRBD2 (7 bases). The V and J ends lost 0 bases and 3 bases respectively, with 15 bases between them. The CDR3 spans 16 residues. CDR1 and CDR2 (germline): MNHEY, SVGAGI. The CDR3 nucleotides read TGTGCCAGCAGTTACTCGTTGGGGAGGGGGTTCTACGAGCAGTACTTC. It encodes CASSYSLGRGFYEQYF.

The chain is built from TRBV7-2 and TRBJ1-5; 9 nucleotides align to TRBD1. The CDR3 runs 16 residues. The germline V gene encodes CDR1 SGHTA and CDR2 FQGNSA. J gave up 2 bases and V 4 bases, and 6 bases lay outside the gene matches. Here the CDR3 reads CASSSAGQGRNQPQHF. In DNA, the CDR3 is TGTGCCAGCAGCTCCGCGGGACAGGGCCGCAATCAGCCCCAGCATTTT.

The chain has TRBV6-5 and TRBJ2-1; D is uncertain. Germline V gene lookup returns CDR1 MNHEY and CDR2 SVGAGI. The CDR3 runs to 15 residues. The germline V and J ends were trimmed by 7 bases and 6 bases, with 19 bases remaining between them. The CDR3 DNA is TGTGCCAGCACCACAAGCAGCGTGATGCTCAATGAGCAGTTCTTC. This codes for CASTTSSVMLNEQFF.

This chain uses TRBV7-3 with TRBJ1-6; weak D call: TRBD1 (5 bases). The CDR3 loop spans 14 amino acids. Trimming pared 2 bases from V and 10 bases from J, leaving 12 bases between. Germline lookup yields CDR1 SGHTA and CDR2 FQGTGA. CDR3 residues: CASSLQGPRSPLHF. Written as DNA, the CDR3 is TGTGCCAGCAGCTTACAGGGCCCGAGGTCACCCCTCCACTTT.

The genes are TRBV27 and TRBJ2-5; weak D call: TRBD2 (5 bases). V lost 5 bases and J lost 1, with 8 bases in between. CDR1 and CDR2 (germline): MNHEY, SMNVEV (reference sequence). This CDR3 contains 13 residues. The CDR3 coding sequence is TGTGCCAGCAGTAGGGAGCCCCAAGAGACCCAGTACTTC. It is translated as CASSREPQETQYF.

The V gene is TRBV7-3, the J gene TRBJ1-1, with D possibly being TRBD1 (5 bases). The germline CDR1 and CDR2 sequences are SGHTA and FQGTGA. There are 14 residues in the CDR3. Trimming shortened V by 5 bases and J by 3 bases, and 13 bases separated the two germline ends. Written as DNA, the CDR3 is TGTGCCAGCAGCGCCCGGAAAGGGGACACTGAAGCTTTCTTT. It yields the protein CASSARKGDTEAFF.

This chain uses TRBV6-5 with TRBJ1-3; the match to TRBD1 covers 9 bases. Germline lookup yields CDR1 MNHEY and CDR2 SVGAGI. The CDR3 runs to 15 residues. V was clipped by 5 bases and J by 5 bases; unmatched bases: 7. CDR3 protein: CASSHRDRVRNTIYF. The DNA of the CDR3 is TGTGCCAGCAGTCACCGGGACAGGGTCCGAAACACCATATATTTT.

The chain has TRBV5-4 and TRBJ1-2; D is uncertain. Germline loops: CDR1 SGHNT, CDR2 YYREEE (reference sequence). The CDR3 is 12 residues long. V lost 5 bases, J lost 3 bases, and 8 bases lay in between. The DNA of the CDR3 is TGTGCCAGCAGTCAGGACTACTATGGCTACACCTTC. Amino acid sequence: CASSQDYYGYTF.

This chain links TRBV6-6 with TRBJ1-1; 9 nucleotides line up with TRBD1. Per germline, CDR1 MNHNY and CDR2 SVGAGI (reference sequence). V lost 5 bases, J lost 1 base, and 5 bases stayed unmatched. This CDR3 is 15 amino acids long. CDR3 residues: CASSRRDRANTEAFF. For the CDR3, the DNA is TGTGCCAGCAGTCGCCGGGACAGGGCGAACACTGAAGCTTTCTTT.

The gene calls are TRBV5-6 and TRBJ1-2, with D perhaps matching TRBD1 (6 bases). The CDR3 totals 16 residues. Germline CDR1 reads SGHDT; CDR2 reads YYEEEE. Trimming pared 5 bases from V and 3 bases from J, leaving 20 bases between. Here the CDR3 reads CASSLDRNPAYYGYTF. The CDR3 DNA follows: TGTGCCAGCAGTCTGGACAGAAACCCTGCGTACTATGGCTACACCTTC. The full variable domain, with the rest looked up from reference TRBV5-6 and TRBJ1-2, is DAGVTQSPTHLIKTRGQQVTLRCSPKSGHDTVSWYQQALGQGPQFIFQYYEEEERQRGNFPDRFSGHQFPNYSSELNVNALLLGDSALYLCASSLDRNPAYYGYTFGSGTRLTVV.

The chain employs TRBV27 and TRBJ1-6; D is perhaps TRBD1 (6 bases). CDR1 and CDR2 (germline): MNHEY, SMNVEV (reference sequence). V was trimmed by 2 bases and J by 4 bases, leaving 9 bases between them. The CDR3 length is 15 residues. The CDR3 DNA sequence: TGTGCCAGCAGTTTACGGCAGGGGTATAATTCACCCCTCCACTTT. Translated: CASSLRQGYNSPLHF.

The CDR3 DNA reads TGTGCCTGGAGTGTACTAAATCAGATCGGGGGGGCTTTCTTT. As protein: CAWSVLNQIGGAFF. The chain uses TRBV30 and TRBJ1-1, with D possibly matching TRBD1 (5 bases). Trimming left V 0 bases short and J 11 bases short, with 19 bases between. Germline V gene lookup returns CDR1 GTSNPN and CDR2 SVGIG (reference sequence). The CDR3 is made up of 14 amino acids.